This T cell receptor (beta chain) was captured in a study of early T cells in non-severe SARS-CoV-2 infection. This clonotype was picked up many times. The V and J ends lost 7 bases and 7 bases respectively, with 13 bases between them. The CDR3 sequence is 11 residues long. The germline gives CDR1 DFQATT, CDR2 SNEGSKA (reference sequence). TCRdb reprocessed the 5' RACE reads via MiXCR and lists one record per CDR3 protein. The sample contains about 60,000 distinct CDR3 sequences, 5.6% of which appear only once. The specimen was whole blood. The clonotype comes from an adult who was a healthcare worker with PCR-confirmed SARS-CoV-2 infection or an uninfected control (not recorded which). V usage is TRBV20-1 and J usage is TRBJ1-1, with a weak D call TRBD1 (6 bases). The CDR3 protein is CSVTDSYEAFF. The CDR3 coding sequence is TGCAGTGTTACGGACAGTTATGAAGCTTTCTTT.